This entry lists 19 T cell receptor beta chains sequenced from one sample in a study of cytomegalovirus exposure and HLA in healthy donors. 13 Jbeta primers and 60 Vbeta primers were used for the PCR. Measured with immunoSEQ multiplex PCR; TCRdb has only the in-frame clones, and not every one. The sample contains 160,000 or so clones, approximately 80% of which appear only once. Sample: PBMCs. The receptors derive from a man under 40 in good health and CMV-seropositive.

The chain employs TRBV6-5 and TRBJ1-1; no clear D. Germline V gives CDR1 MNHEY, CDR2 SVGAGI. Trimming pared 8 bases from V and 1 base from J, leaving 11 bases between. The CDR3 extends over 13 amino acids. CDR3 sequence reads: CASSKAENTEAFF. CDR3 coding DNA: TGTGCCAGCTCTAAGGCGGAGAACACTGAAGCTTTCTTT.

This chain links TRBV9 with TRBJ2-3; tentative D call: TRBD1 (5 bases). This CDR3 spans 15 amino acids. Germline lookup yields CDR1 SGDLS and CDR2 YYNGEE. The germline V and J ends were trimmed by 7 bases and 3 bases, with 18 bases remaining between them. The CDR3 spells CASVGWGGPTDTQYF. DNA of the CDR3: TGTGCCAGCGTGGGATGGGGCGGACCTACAGATACGCAGTATTTT.

The rearrangement links TRBV2 to TRBJ1-4; the D is unclear. This CDR3 contains 13 residues. V dropped 4 bases and J dropped 11 bases, with 14 bases sitting between them. Germline lookup yields CDR1 SNHLY and CDR2 FYNNEI. The chain's CDR3 is CASSGVAGGKLFF. The CDR3 DNA reads as TGTGCCAGCAGTGGGGTGGCAGGCGGGAAACTGTTTTTT.

V usage is TRBV5-1 and J usage is TRBJ2-4; weak D call: TRBD2 (5 bases). Trimming stripped 0 bases from V and 1 base from J, with 8 bases between. CDR1 and CDR2 (germline): SGHRS, YFSETQ. This CDR3 is 15 amino acids long. The CDR3 DNA is TGCGCCAGCAGCTTGGAAAGGGAGGCCAAAAACATTCAGTACTTC. Its protein is CASSLEREAKNIQYF.

The rearrangement joins TRBV6-1 to TRBJ2-1; tentatively, D is TRBD2 (6 bases). The germline gives CDR1 MNHNS, CDR2 SASEGT. The CDR3 has 12 amino acids. V lost 5 bases to trimming and J lost 5 bases, with 7 bases between them. DNA of the CDR3: TGTGCCAGCAGTCGGGAGAACAATGAGCAGTTCTTC. This translates into CASSRENNEQFF.

This clone is a singleton in its sample. The gene calls are TRBV30 and TRBJ2-1; 10 bases are a match to TRBD2. This CDR3 is built from 15 residues. The trim removed 1 base at V and 4 bases at J, leaving 4 bases unmatched. Germline CDR1 GTSNPN, CDR2 SVGIG (reference sequence). The CDR3 coding sequence is TGTGCCTGGAGTGCCGGGACTAGCGCATACAATGAGCAGTTCTTC. As protein: CAWSAGTSAYNEQFF.

The chain employs TRBV18 and TRBJ2-7; a possible D gene is TRBD1 (6 bases). Looked up from germline, CDR1 is KGHSH and CDR2 is LQKENI. This CDR3 is built from 13 residues. V shed 3 bases and J shed 5 bases, with 11 bases lying between them. The CDR3 coding sequence is TGTGCCAGCTCACCCACAGGGTGGGACGAGCAGTACTTC. It translates to CASSPTGWDEQYF.

This clone turned up a few times. The rearrangement uses TRBV5-4 and TRBJ2-5; 11 bases line up with TRBD2. The CDR3 extends over 16 amino acids. The ends lost 3 bases at V and 0 bases at J; junction bases unmatched: 4. Germline CDR1 SGHNT, CDR2 YYREEE (reference sequence). The CDR3: CASSSFSGGDQETQYF. The CDR3 region has the DNA TGTGCCAGCAGCTCTTTTAGCGGGGGGGACCAAGAGACCCAGTACTTC.

The chain joins TRBV5-4 to TRBJ2-1; D may be TRBD2 (7 bases). The germline V gene encodes CDR1 SGHNT and CDR2 YYREEE (reference sequence). CDR3 length equals 16 residues. The V gene lost 4 bases and the J gene lost 7 bases, with 21 bases spanning the gap. Written as DNA, the CDR3 is TGTGCCAGCAGCGGAGGGTCGGGGGGCGCGAGAAATGAGCAGTTCTTC. This sequence encodes CASSGGSGGARNEQFF.

J is TRBJ1-4 and V is TRBV28, with TRBD1 identical over 10 bases. CDR1 MDHEN and CDR2 SYDVKM come from the germline V gene. V lost 2 bases to trimming and J lost 8 bases; unmatched junction nucleotides: 5. CDR3 length: 15 residues. This CDR3 reads CASSLMRTGGEKLFF. CDR3 nucleotides: TGTGCCAGCAGTTTAATGCGGACAGGGGGGGAAAAACTGTTTTTT.

V and J are TRBV19 and TRBJ1-4; 7 positions agree with TRBD1. With V trimmed by 5 bases and J by 2 bases, 8 bases remained unmatched. The CDR3 spans 16 residues. Germline assignment: CDR1 LNHDA and CDR2 SQIVND (reference sequence). The CDR3 here is CASSSLEGATNEKLFF. CDR3 nucleotides: TGTGCCAGTAGTTCATTGGAGGGGGCGACTAATGAAAAACTGTTTTTT. Full variable domain (rest looked up from reference TRBV19 and TRBJ1-4): DGGITQSPKYLFRKEGQNVTLSCEQNLNHDAMYWYRQDPGQGLRLIYYSQIVNDFQKGDIAEGYSVSREKKESFPLTVTSAQKNPTAFYLCASSSLEGATNEKLFFGSGTQLSVL.

This clone was counted a single time. The chain uses TRBV6-6 and TRBJ2-7; D perhaps matches TRBD2 (5 bases). The V gene's germline CDR1 is MNHNY and CDR2 SVGAGI (reference sequence). This CDR3 is built from 14 residues. V was shortened by 5 bases and J by 7 bases, with 18 bases between the two germline ends. The CDR3: CASSTPSYTKEQYF. CDR3 nucleotides: TGTGCCAGCAGTACCCCTAGCTATACGAAGGAGCAGTACTTC.

This clone was seen just once. This chain uses TRBV7-9 with TRBJ2-1; 14 bases map to TRBD2. With 4 bases clipped from V and 9 bases from J, the junction kept 5 bases outside the gene matches. CDR1 is SEHNR, CDR2 FQNEAQ, per germline (reference sequence). The CDR3 runs to 15 residues. CDR3 DNA: TGTGCCAGCAGCTCGGGACTAGCGGGGGCGGGTGAGCAGTTCTTC. Encoded protein: CASSSGLAGAGEQFF. Full variable domain (outside the CDR3, taken from reference TRBV7-9 and TRBJ2-1): DTGVSQNPRHKITKRGQNVTFRCDPISEHNRLYWYRQTLGQGPEFLTYFQNEAQLEKSRLLSDRFSAERPKGSFSTLEIQRTEQGDSAMYLCASSSGLAGAGEQFFGPGTRLTVL.

Comments on this clone: The same CDR3 also results from other DNA sequences found in this sample. The chain uses TRBV5-1 and TRBJ1-4; 9 positions match TRBD1. Trimming took 4 bases from V and 8 from J; bases not matched to a gene: 6. Germline V gene data show CDR1 as SGHRS and CDR2 as YFSETQ. This CDR3 has 14 amino acids. In nucleotides, the CDR3 is TGCGCCAGCAGCCGGGGACAGGGCAAGGAAAAACTGTTTTTT. Protein sequence: CASSRGQGKEKLFF.

The CDR3 nucleotides are TGTGCCAGCAGTTATCCGGGACTTGCCTACAATGAGCAGTTCTTC. Its protein product is CASSYPGLAYNEQFF. The rearrangement joins TRBV7-9 to TRBJ2-1, with D possibly matching TRBD2 (6 bases). The CDR3 runs to 15 residues. From germline, CDR1 is SEHNR and CDR2 FQNEAQ (reference sequence). V lost 6 bases and J lost 2, with 14 bases in between.

This rearrangement joins TRBV4-1 to TRBJ2-7, with 10 bases matching TRBD1. Germline values: CDR1 MGHRA, CDR2 YSYEKL. This CDR3 is 15 amino acids long. Trimming took 4 bases from V and 5 from J; bases not matched to a gene: 8. CDR3 bases: TGCGCCAGCAGCCGAACCCCGGGACAGGGGAACGAGCAGTACTTC. Residues: CASSRTPGQGNEQYF.

This clone appeared once. The rearrangement links TRBV27 to TRBJ2-5; a weak D match, TRBD1 (6 bases). V was shortened by 7 bases and J by 4 bases, with 16 bases between the two germline ends. The CDR3 is 14 residues long. Germline V gene data show CDR1 as MNHEY and CDR2 as SMNVEV (reference sequence). The CDR3 region is CASKSFLQGETQYF. In DNA form, the CDR3 reads TGTGCCAGCAAGTCCTTCCTACAGGGAGAGACCCAGTACTTC.

Here the CDR3 reads CASSSEYGYTF. DNA of the CDR3: TGTGCCAGCAGCTCTGAGTATGGCTACACCTTC. This chain connects TRBV7-9 to TRBJ1-2; D gene uncertain. Per the germline V gene, CDR1 is SEHNR and CDR2 is FQNEAQ (reference sequence). The ends were cut back, 4 bases at V and 5 bases at J, with 5 bases in the middle. There are 11 residues in the CDR3.

The rearrangement uses TRBV4-1 and TRBJ2-7, with D perhaps matching TRBD1 (5 bases). Between the trimmed V and J ends, which lost 0 bases and 5 bases, there was a span of 11 bases. Germline V CDR1 and CDR2: MGHRA, YSYEKL. This CDR3 is built from 14 residues. As DNA, the CDR3 is TGCGCCAGCAGCCAAGATTGGGGCTCGGACGAGCAGTACTTC. It is translated as CASSQDWGSDEQYF.